What follows is one TCR beta chain and its context. Its cognate antigen is unknown. Profiling relied on immunoSEQ multiplex PCR, and the TCRdb table lists in-frame clones only, not all of them. The data hold 8,500 to 10,000 clones, with approximately 89% observed a single time. Trimming shortened V by 6 bases and J by 7 bases, and 18 bases separated the two germline ends. Germline CDR1 reads MNHEY; CDR2 reads SMNVEV (reference sequence). The CDR3 length is 15 residues. This specimen belongs to a study of graft-versus-host responses after intestinal transplantation. Study-level information: Recipients had multivisceral, liver-intestinal, or isolated intestinal transplants. Anti-thymocyte globulin induction, then tacrolimus and steroids for two to four years, went to all recipients.

Findings and caveats of the study: Individuals carrying graft-donor T cell macrochimerism showed high graft-versus-host to host-versus-graft clonal ratios in allografts. Investigators detected GvH clones in recipient marrow, with some emerging earlier in ileum or blood.

The chain joins TRBV27 to TRBJ1-4, with D unclear. Sample: PBMCs, taken around 47 days after intestinal transplant. This TCR came from a human patient who received an intestinal transplant, so some T cells may come from the graft donor. The CDR3 here is CASSPYRGTGEKLFF. Written as DNA, the CDR3 is TGTGCCAGCAGCCCGTACCGGGGAACCGGTGAAAAACTGTTTTTT.